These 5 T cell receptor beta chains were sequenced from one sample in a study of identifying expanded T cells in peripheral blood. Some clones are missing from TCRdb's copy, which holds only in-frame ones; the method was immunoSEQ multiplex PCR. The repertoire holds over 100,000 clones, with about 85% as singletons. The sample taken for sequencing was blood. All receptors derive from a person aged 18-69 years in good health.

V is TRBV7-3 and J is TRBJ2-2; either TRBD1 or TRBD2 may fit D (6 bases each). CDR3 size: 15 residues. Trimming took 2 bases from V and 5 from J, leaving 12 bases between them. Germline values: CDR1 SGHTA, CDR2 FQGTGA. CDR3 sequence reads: CASSLWGADTGELFF. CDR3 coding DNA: TGTGCCAGCAGCTTATGGGGGGCGGATACCGGGGAGCTGTTTTTT.

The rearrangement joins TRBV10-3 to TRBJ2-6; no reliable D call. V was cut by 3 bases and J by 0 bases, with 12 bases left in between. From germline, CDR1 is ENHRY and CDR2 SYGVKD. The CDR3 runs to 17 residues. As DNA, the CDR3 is TGTGCCATCAGTGACGCCCTTGCCTACTCTGGGGCCAACGTCCTGACTTTC. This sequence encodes CAISDALAYSGANVLTF.

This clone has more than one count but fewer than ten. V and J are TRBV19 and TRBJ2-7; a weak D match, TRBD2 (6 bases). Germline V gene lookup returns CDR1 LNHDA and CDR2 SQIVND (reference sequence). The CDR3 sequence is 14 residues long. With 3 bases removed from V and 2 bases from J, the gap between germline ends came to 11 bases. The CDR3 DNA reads TGTGCCAGTAGTATTGGAGGGGTAACCTACGAGCAGTACTTC. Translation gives CASSIGGVTYEQYF. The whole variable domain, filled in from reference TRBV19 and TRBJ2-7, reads DGGITQSPKYLFRKEGQNVTLSCEQNLNHDAMYWYRQDPGQGLRLIYYSQIVNDFQKGDIAEGYSVSREKKESFPLTVTSAQKNPTAFYLCASSIGGVTYEQYFGPGTRLTVT.

The CDR3 spells CSVEDRDQTQYF. The CDR3 bases are TGCAGCGTTGAGGACAGGGATCAGACCCAGTACTTC. The chain uses TRBV29-1 and TRBJ2-5; 8 bases are a match to TRBD1. The CDR3 spans 12 residues. Trimming took 3 bases from V and 6 from J; bases not matched to a gene: 3. Germline-derived CDR1 and CDR2 are SQVTM and ANQGSEA.

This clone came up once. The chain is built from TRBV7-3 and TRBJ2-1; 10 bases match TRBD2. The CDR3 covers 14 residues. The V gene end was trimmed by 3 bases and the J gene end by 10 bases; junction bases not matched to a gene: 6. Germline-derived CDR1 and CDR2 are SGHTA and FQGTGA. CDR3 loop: CASSFGAGGGEQFF. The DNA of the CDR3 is TGTGCCAGCAGCTTCGGAGCGGGAGGGGGAGAGCAGTTCTTC.